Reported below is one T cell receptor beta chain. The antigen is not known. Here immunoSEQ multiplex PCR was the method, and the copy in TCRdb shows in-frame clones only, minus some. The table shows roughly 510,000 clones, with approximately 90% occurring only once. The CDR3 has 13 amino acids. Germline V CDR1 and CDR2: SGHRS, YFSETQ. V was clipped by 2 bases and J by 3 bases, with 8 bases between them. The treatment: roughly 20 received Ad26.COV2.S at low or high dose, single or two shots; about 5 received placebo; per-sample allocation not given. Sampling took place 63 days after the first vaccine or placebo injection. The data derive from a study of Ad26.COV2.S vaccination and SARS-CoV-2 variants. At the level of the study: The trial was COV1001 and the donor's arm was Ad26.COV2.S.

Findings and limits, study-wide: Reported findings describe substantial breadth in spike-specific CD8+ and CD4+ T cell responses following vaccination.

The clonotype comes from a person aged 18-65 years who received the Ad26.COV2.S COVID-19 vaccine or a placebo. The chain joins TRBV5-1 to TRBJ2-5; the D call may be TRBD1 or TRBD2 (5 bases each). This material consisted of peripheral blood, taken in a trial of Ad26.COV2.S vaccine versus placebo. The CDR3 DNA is TGCGCCAGCAGCTTCCAGGGAGAAGAGACCCAGTACTTC. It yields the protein CASSFQGEETQYF.